These 5 T cell receptor beta chains share one sample of origin, sequenced in a study of T cell repertoires in cytomegalovirus infection. TCRdb reanalysed the reads using MiXCR and keeps one entry per CDR3 protein. The table includes approximately 500,000 distinct CDR3 sequences, around a quarter detected once. The sequenced sample was PBMCs. The receptors shown here come from a human donor in good health (CMV status not recorded). Some clones in this sample may be carry-over from other donors' samples.

This clonotype was observed many times. The chain joins TRBV7-2 to TRBJ2-7; TRBD2 is a possible D gene (5 bases). Trimming left V 5 bases short and J 2 bases short, with 19 bases between. CDR1 SGHTA and CDR2 FQGNSA come from the germline V gene. CDR3 length: 16 amino acids. CDR3 residues: CASSPDSPLETYEQYV. The DNA for the CDR3 is TGTGCCAGCAGCCCGGACTCGCCCCTCGAAACCTACGAGCAGTACGTC.

This clonotype came up many times. The gene calls are TRBV28 and TRBJ2-6; TRBD2 agrees at 9 bases. The V and J ends lost 7 bases and 0 bases, in that order; junction bases with no gene match: 4. In germline, CDR1 is MDHEN, CDR2 SYDVKM. The CDR3 length is 16 residues. CDR3 coding DNA: TGTGCCAGCATAGCGGGAGCAACCTCTGGGGCCAACGTCCTGACTTTC. Amino acid sequence: CASIAGATSGANVLTF.

There are a few counts of this clonotype. The chain combines TRBV5-1 with TRBJ1-2; D is uncertain. The V end lost 4 bases, the J end lost 4 bases, and 14 bases lay between the germline ends. This CDR3 has 14 residues. Per the germline V gene, CDR1 is SGHRS and CDR2 is YFSETQ. The CDR3 DNA reads TGCGCCAGCAGCCCACCCGCGGCTACCTATGGCTACACCTTC. The encoded protein is CASSPPAATYGYTF.

The rearrangement joins TRBV29-1 to TRBJ2-3; D not certain. The CDR3 sequence is 12 residues long. CDR1 SQVTM and CDR2 ANQGSEA come from the germline V gene. Trimming pared 4 bases from V and 2 bases from J, leaving 7 bases between. CDR3 nucleotide sequence: TGCAGCGTTGGGCAGCTCACAGATACGCAGTATTTT. Its protein product is CSVGQLTDTQYF.

This clonotype has more than one count but fewer than ten. This chain links TRBV5-4 with TRBJ2-7; 8 bases align to TRBD1. The CDR3 extends over 15 amino acids. Per the germline V gene, CDR1 is SGHNT and CDR2 is YYREEE (reference sequence). The J segment lost 0 bases and the V segment lost 5 bases, leaving 7 bases of the junction unmatched. The CDR3 loop is CASRKTGGPSYEQYF. The CDR3 bases are TGTGCCAGCAGAAAAACAGGGGGTCCCTCCTACGAGCAGTACTTC.